A selection of T cell receptor beta chains follows, all from one sample in a study of PD-L1 blockade in urothelial cancer. Using immunoSEQ multiplex PCR, the repertoire was profiled, and TCRdb retains in-frame clones only, with some absent. The repertoire consists of about 88,000 clones, with 90% occurring once and the leading ten covering 7.5% to 10%. The sample in question was PBMCs, obtained around atezolizumab (anti-PD-L1) treatment. All receptors derive from a man aged 55 to 70 with urothelial cancer. Both conserved end residues are part of each CDR3.

v_gene	j_gene	CDR3aa
TRBV30	TRBJ2-7	CAWGSIRAGEQYF
TRBV13	TRBJ2-1	CASSLKKREIDNEQFF
TRBV6-5	TRBJ2-1	CASTSGTSIVGEQFF
TRBV5-4	TRBJ2-5	CASSLPTGGVETQYF
TRBV27	TRBJ2-1	CASSPLGAGANEQFF
TRBV5-8	TRBJ2-7	CASAYLGTGNYEQYF
TRBV19	TRBJ2-7	CASSGGGFSYEQYF
TRBV7-8	TRBJ2-7	CASSLGADYEQYF
TRBV19	TRBJ2-3	CASSKDRADTQYF
TRBV5-1	TRBJ2-3	CASSSTEPGKNTQYF
TRBV6-6	TRBJ2-5	CASSLTSAQETQYF
TRBV19	TRBJ1-4	CASSIRGMATNEKLFF
TRBV7-8	TRBJ2-3	CASRRAGGSTDTQYF
TRBV7-3	TRBJ1-3	CASSLMGEGNTIYF
TRBV1	TRBJ2-7	CTSRIKGTTLVAYEQYF
TRBV7-3	TRBJ2-2	CASSSGTGTGELFF
TRBV28	TRBJ2-7	CASSPPPRGRKQYF
TRBV19	TRBJ1-2	CASSPNTYGYTF
TRBV5-5	TRBJ2-7	CASSLGGGASYEQYF
TRBV4-1	TRBJ2-3	CASSQETRTSTDTQYF
TRBV4-1	TRBJ1-1	CASRDRGTYMNTEAFF
TRBV15	TRBJ2-3	CATSRGDTDTQYF
TRBV7-6	TRBJ2-2	CASSRLADTNTGELFF
TRBV21-1	TRBJ2-7	CASSKAHPSVTQQGHEQYF
TRBV23-1	TRBJ1-4	CAGVQNEKLFF
TRBV29-1	TRBJ1-1	CSVAYSRTVGTEAFF
TRBV7-4	TRBJ1-3	CASSVETGSGNTIYF
TRBV29-1	TRBJ2-3	CSAEPSSTDTQYF
TRBV30	TRBJ2-5	CAWSRLTGTRGGETQYF
TRBV30	TRBJ2-7	CAWSVRDTGGLYEQYF
TRBV6-1	TRBJ2-7	CASSGPDRGFHSGVEQYF
TRBV18	TRBJ1-5	CASSPTGDNQPQHF
TRBV29-1	TRBJ2-5	CSVEASDGGGWETQYF
TRBV11-2	TRBJ2-7	CASSLVAGQGYEQYF
TRBV5-8	TRBJ2-7	CASSLAYYEQYF
TRBV2	TRBJ2-3	CASTYSTDTQYF
TRBV6-1	TRBJ1-2	CASSATGGTNYGYTF
TRBV5-5	TRBJ2-7	CASSSNRGRAYEQYF
TRBV6-6	TRBJ2-3	CASSRTGGTAGTQYF
TRBV9	TRBJ2-2	CASSVAVGGGDTGELFF
TRBV10-2	TRBJ1-6	CAIMDRVNSPLHF
TRBV11-2	TRBJ2-3	CASSLSGIAGGLTDTQYF
TRBV5-4	TRBJ1-2	CASSLAAGTYGYTF
TRBV7-2	TRBJ1-2	CASSPPRQYGYTF
TRBV27	TRBJ2-3	CASSYWRGGSADTQYF
TRBV5-4	TRBJ2-7	CASSLAAGGSYEQYF
TRBV7-2	TRBJ2-3	CASSFFTGTARTDTQYF
TRBV7-9	TRBJ2-7	CASSFEGLGEQYF
TRBV30	TRBJ1-6	CAWSGNRDHPLHF
TRBV4-3	TRBJ1-4	CASSQSNTGPEVGEKLFF
TRBV5-6	TRBJ2-2	CASSSPRGTGELFF